The rows below give T cell receptor beta chains drawn from one sample of a study of blood T cell repertoires in COVID-19. Repertoires were generated with immunoSEQ multiplex PCR, while TCRdb's copy carries only in-frame clones and drops some. Of about 440,000 clones listed, roughly 91% are singletons. Specimen: peripheral blood. The receptors stem from a woman aged 25 to 39 with acute or convalescent COVID-19. Both conserved end residues are part of each CDR3. The order of the fields is clone size, J gene, CDR3 length, D gene, V gene, CDR3 protein, CDR3 DNA. D genes are given only for firm matches. Rows may omit the clone size; those that give it use once, few, many or a size class.

once,TRBJ2-7,15,-,TRBV19,CASSTTISSPSEQYF,TGTGCCAGTAGTACCACGATATCTAGTCCTAGCGAGCAGTACTTC
-,TRBJ2-7,15,TRBD2,TRBV7-9,CASSLVGTSFHEQYF,TGTGCCAGCAGCTTAGTGGGGACTAGCTTCCACGAGCAGTACTTC
once,TRBJ1-5,13,TRBD1,TRBV2,CASSRDSNQPQHF,TGTGCCAGCAGCCGGGACAGTAATCAGCCCCAGCATTTT
-,TRBJ2-7,14,TRBD1,TRBV6-5,CASSDRDSLDEQYF,TGTGCCAGCAGCGACCGGGACAGTCTGGACGAGCAGTACTTC
-,TRBJ2-5,13,-,TRBV9,CASSPLRAETQYF,TGTGCCAGCAGCCCCCTTCGCGCGGAGACCCAGTACTTC
-,TRBJ1-6,16,-,TRBV19,CASSIGQSKLNSPLHF,TGTGCCAGTAGTATCGGACAGAGCAAGTTAAATTCACCCCTCCACTTT
-,TRBJ2-1,12,-,TRBV29-1,CSVGPAYNEQFF,TGCAGCGTTGGGCCAGCCTACAATGAGCAGTTCTTC
-,TRBJ2-7,11,-,TRBV19,CASSRGNEQYF,TGTGCCAGTAGTAGAGGAAACGAGCAGTACTTC
-,TRBJ1-1,16,-,TRBV30,CAWSVARGGLNTEAFF,TGTGCCTGGAGTGTAGCCAGGGGCGGGTTGAACACTGAAGCTTTCTTT
-,TRBJ2-1,15,TRBD1,TRBV7-7,CASSPLQGDYNEQFF,TGTGCCAGCAGCCCCTTACAGGGGGACTACAATGAGCAGTTCTTC
few,TRBJ1-6,14,-,TRBV27,CASRLGGLNSPLHF,TGTGCCAGCAGGCTAGGAGGTCTGAATTCACCCCTCCACTTT
-,TRBJ2-2,15,-,TRBV4-1,CASSQDAGNTGELFF,TGCGCCAGCAGCCAAGATGCAGGGAACACCGGGGAGCTGTTTTTT
few,TRBJ2-7,15,TRBD1,TRBV6-5,CASNPQTGLYDEQYF,TGTGCCAGCAACCCCCAGACAGGGTTGTACGACGAGCAGTACTTC
-,TRBJ2-7,16,TRBD1,TRBV28,CASRGMTGGNTYEQYF,TGTGCCAGCAGGGGGATGACAGGGGGTAATACCTACGAGCAGTACTTC
-,TRBJ1-1,14,-,TRBV2,CASSEARAVTEAFF,TGTGCCAGCAGTGAAGCGCGGGCAGTAACTGAAGCTTTCTTT
-,TRBJ2-2,16,TRBD2,TRBV3-1/TRBV3-2,CASSRRGGRNTGELFF,TGTGCCAGCAGCCGACGGGGGGGCCGAAACACCGGGGAGCTGTTTTTT
-,TRBJ2-2,18,-,TRBV3-1/TRBV3-2,CASSGRGRWTSGPGELFF,TGTGCCAGCAGCGGAAGGGGGAGATGGACTTCAGGGCCCGGGGAGCTGTTTTTT
-,TRBJ2-2,15,-,TRBV6-6,CASRGAQGPAGELFF,TGTGCCAGCCGTGGGGCGCAGGGGCCAGCCGGGGAGCTGTTTTTT
once,TRBJ2-2,16,TRBD1,TRBV9,CASSPATGANTGELFF,TGTGCCAGCAGCCCCGCGACAGGGGCCAACACCGGGGAGCTGTTTTTT
-,TRBJ2-7,14,TRBD2,TRBV19,CASIDTRRGYEQYF,TGTGCCAGTATTGACACACGGCGGGGGTACGAGCAGTACTTC
-,TRBJ1-1,14,-,TRBV11-2,CASSLVAGATEAFF,TGTGCCAGCAGCCTCGTAGCAGGGGCGACTGAAGCTTTCTTT
-,TRBJ2-2,15,TRBD2,TRBV10-1,CASSPGGGAPGELFF,TGCGCCAGCAGTCCCGGCGGGGGGGCCCCCGGGGAGCTGTTTTTT
-,TRBJ1-1,14,-,TRBV3-1/TRBV3-2,CATRPQGLNTEAFF,TGTGCCACGCGCCCCCAGGGCTTGAACACTGAAGCTTTCTTT
-,TRBJ1-2,14,TRBD1,TRBV6-5,CASRGNRGFKGYTF,TGTGCCAGCAGAGGCAACAGGGGTTTTAAGGGCTACACCTTC
-,TRBJ2-3,15,-,TRBV9,CASSVDDRDWNTQYF,TGTGCCAGCAGCGTAGATGACCGAGACTGGAATACGCAGTATTTT
-,TRBJ2-7,18,-,TRBV7-2,CASSLTFPGGLNSYEQYF,TGTGCCAGCAGCTTAACGTTCCCGGGCGGGTTAAACTCCTACGAGCAGTACTTC
-,TRBJ2-3,16,TRBD2,TRBV6-5,CASSYSTSGRTDTQYF,TGTGCCAGCAGTTACTCCACTAGCGGTCGCACAGATACGCAGTATTTT
-,TRBJ2-5,15,TRBD2,TRBV4-1,CASRRLAGKQETQYF,TGCGCCAGCAGGCGACTAGCGGGGAAGCAAGAGACCCAGTACTTC
-,TRBJ2-7,17,-,TRBV21-1,CASSNQGSGLYSEEQYF,TGTGCCAGCAGCAACCAGGGGTCTGGCCTTTATTCGGAGGAGCAGTACTTC
-,TRBJ1-5,14,-,TRBV15,CATSRGEGSQPQHF,TGTGCCACCAGCAGAGGAGAAGGGAGCCAGCCCCAGCATTTT
-,TRBJ2-5,14,TRBD1,TRBV10-3,CAISDLDREETQYF,TGTGCCATCAGTGACCTTGACAGGGAGGAGACCCAGTACTTC
-,TRBJ2-1,14,-,TRBV5-8,CASSPAAPVNEQFF,TGTGCCAGCAGCCCGGCGGCTCCCGTTAATGAGCAGTTCTTC
-,TRBJ2-7,15,-,TRBV10-1,CASSDSRRVRNEQYF,TGCGCCAGCAGTGATTCTCGCAGGGTAAGAAACGAGCAGTACTTC
-,TRBJ2-5,15,-,TRBV7-9,CASSAKRRVGETQYF,TGTGCCAGCAGCGCAAAACGGCGGGTAGGAGAGACCCAGTACTTC
once,TRBJ1-1,14,-,TRBV25-1,CASSDPDMNTEAFF,TGTGCCAGCAGCGACCCGGACATGAACACTGAAGCTTTCTTT
few,TRBJ1-1,17,TRBD1,TRBV5-1,CASSQSPTGGFNTEAFF,TGCGCCAGCAGCCAGAGCCCTACAGGGGGCTTCAACACTGAAGCTTTCTTT
-,TRBJ2-5,15,-,TRBV9,CASSVGLPPSQTQYF,TGTGCCAGCAGCGTCGGACTACCTCCCTCTCAGACCCAGTACTTC
-,TRBJ2-2,14,-,TRBV5-1,CASSLGGNTGELFF,TGCGCCAGCAGCTTGGGTGGCAACACCGGGGAGCTGTTTTTT
-,TRBJ1-5,15,-,TRBV30,CAWSVPTDSYQPQHF,TGTGCCTGGAGTGTACCGACGGACTCCTATCAGCCCCAGCATTTT
-,TRBJ2-1,16,TRBD2,TRBV9,CASSVHPAGGDNEQFF,TGTGCCAGCAGCGTACACCCAGCGGGGGGGGACAATGAGCAGTTCTTC
-,TRBJ1-1,17,-,TRBV28,CASSSDRSVGANTEAFF,TGTGCCAGCAGTTCAGACAGGAGTGTGGGGGCGAACACTGAAGCTTTCTTT
-,TRBJ1-1,11,-,TRBV30,CAWIQNTEAFF,TGTGCCTGGATCCAGAACACTGAAGCTTTCTTT
-,TRBJ2-5,15,TRBD1,TRBV9,CASSPTTGSIETQYF,TGTGCCAGCAGCCCCACGACAGGGTCCATTGAGACCCAGTACTTC
-,TRBJ1-1,15,TRBD1,TRBV6-2/TRBV6-3,CASSYSGRGYTEAFF,TGTGCCAGCAGTTACTCAGGCAGGGGGTATACTGAAGCTTTCTTT
-,TRBJ2-5,13,-,TRBV10-1,CASSEGAGETQYF,TGCGCCAGCAGTGAGGGGGCAGGTGAGACCCAGTACTTC
-,TRBJ2-5,15,-,TRBV5-1,CASSRTSGNQETQYF,TGCGCCAGCAGTCGCACCTCAGGGAATCAAGAGACCCAGTACTTC
-,TRBJ1-4,14,-,TRBV28,CASSWGVLNEKLFF,TGTGCCAGCAGTTGGGGGGTTCTTAATGAAAAACTGTTTTTT
-,TRBJ2-3,13,-,TRBV7-2,CASSLSLTDTQYF,TGTGCCAGCAGCTTATCCCTTACAGATACGCAGTATTTT
-,TRBJ2-3,15,TRBD2,TRBV10-3,CAIRGESGAKDTQYF,TGTGCCATCAGAGGGGAGAGCGGGGCCAAAGATACGCAGTATTTT
-,TRBJ1-2,10,-,TRBV20-1,CSATGYGYTF,TGCAGTGCAACAGGCTATGGCTACACCTTC
-,TRBJ2-1,14,-,TRBV13,CASSLRAVYNEQFF,TGTGCCAGCAGCTTAAGAGCGGTCTACAATGAGCAGTTCTTC